A selection of T cell receptor beta chains follows, all from one sample in a study of monozygotic twins with inflammatory bowel disease. TCRdb re-analyzed the 5' RACE reads; it lists each CDR3 protein once, without DNA. This sample's table reports roughly 150,000 distinct CDR3 sequences. Sequencing was done on a sample of blood. These TCRs come from a human donor with ulcerative colitis or Crohn's disease, or a healthy co-twin of an affected twin (not recorded which). The CDR3 runs from the conserved cysteine through the conserved F or W. The order of the fields is V gene, J gene, CDR3 protein.

V: TRBV24-1
J: TRBJ2-2
CDR3: CATSATGTAPTGELFF

V: TRBV6-6
J: TRBJ2-7
CDR3: CASNRPSFYEQYF

V: TRBV7-3
J: TRBJ1-1
CDR3: CASSPGTASYTEAFF

V: TRBV9
J: TRBJ2-4
CDR3: CASSLDLGQGTKNIQYF

V: TRBV18
J: TRBJ2-7
CDR3: CASSPGSGAIGEQYF

V: TRBV12-3/TRBV12-4
J: TRBJ1-5
CDR3: CASSTGVANQPQHF

V: TRBV11-1
J: TRBJ2-1
CDR3: CASSPITQGLEQFF

V: TRBV7-3
J: TRBJ2-3
CDR3: CASSLTGGGTDTQYF

V: TRBV20-1
J: TRBJ1-1
CDR3: CSARDPFLMNTEAFF

V: TRBV5-1
J: TRBJ2-3
CDR3: CASSLYGTDTQYF

V: TRBV7-2
J: TRBJ2-2
CDR3: CASSLVTGATGELFF

V: TRBV6-2/TRBV6-3
J: TRBJ1-5
CDR3: CASSYGTGLRPQHF

V: TRBV20-1
J: TRBJ1-3
CDR3: CSARGVKGPFGNTIYF

V: TRBV7-3
J: TRBJ2-4
CDR3: CASSTYRGSAKNIQYF

V: TRBV7-3
J: TRBJ1-1
CDR3: CASSLTGQGARSNTEAFF

V: TRBV12-3/TRBV12-4
J: TRBJ2-1
CDR3: CASSSFGGANSNEQFF

V: TRBV6-6
J: TRBJ1-2
CDR3: CASSYRDRGYGYTF

V: TRBV19
J: TRBJ1-2
CDR3: CASTPNTGVYGYTF

V: TRBV28
J: TRBJ2-3
CDR3: CASVEKAALSTDTQYF

V: TRBV5-1
J: TRBJ2-1
CDR3: CASSLPTGSAHNEQFF

V: TRBV25-1
J: TRBJ1-2
CDR3: CASSGRDFGADYGYTF

V: TRBV20-1
J: TRBJ2-7
CDR3: CSALPLYEHYF

V: TRBV24-1
J: TRBJ2-2
CDR3: CATSDPGGYTGELFF

V: TRBV19
J: TRBJ2-2
CDR3: CASSIGSTGELFF

V: TRBV12-3/TRBV12-4
J: TRBJ2-1
CDR3: CASSQWPGTARNEQFF

V: TRBV20-1
J: TRBJ2-2
CDR3: CSARELAGGHSIGTGELFF

V: TRBV5-1
J: TRBJ1-2
CDR3: CASSLVGEGYTF

V: TRBV7-3
J: TRBJ1-1
CDR3: CASSFSMNTEAFF

V: TRBV6-1
J: TRBJ2-1
CDR3: CASSPRPGAAEQFF

V: TRBV9
J: TRBJ2-3
CDR3: CASSVRGNTDTQYF

V: TRBV5-6
J: TRBJ2-7
CDR3: CASSPDRSSYEQYF

V: TRBV29-1
J: TRBJ2-3
CDR3: CSVVNPRDSLANSTDTQYF

V: TRBV19
J: TRBJ2-2
CDR3: CASTAKGQPNTGELFF

V: TRBV7-6
J: TRBJ2-1
CDR3: CASSLGRLGSYNEQFF

V: TRBV5-4
J: TRBJ2-3
CDR3: CASSLGIVWGEGWTDTQYF

V: TRBV14
J: TRBJ1-4
CDR3: CASSHPSYEKLFF

V: TRBV12-3/TRBV12-4
J: TRBJ1-5
CDR3: CASSLDGARGKFQPQHF

V: TRBV6-5
J: TRBJ2-1
CDR3: CASSYSMSSRTSVYNEQFF

V: TRBV6-2/TRBV6-3
J: TRBJ1-2
CDR3: CASSYSRQNGYTF

V: TRBV5-1
J: TRBJ1-2
CDR3: CASSLGQGYYGYTF

V: TRBV5-4
J: TRBJ1-3
CDR3: CASSLRSRSGNTIYF

V: TRBV5-1
J: TRBJ2-3
CDR3: CASSLVPGADTQYF

V: TRBV5-1
J: TRBJ1-2
CDR3: CASSSGTGSPRDYGYTF

V: TRBV18
J: TRBJ1-1
CDR3: CASSPTGDTEAFF

V: TRBV20-1
J: TRBJ1-1
CDR3: CSARSTGHTEAFF

V: TRBV6-6
J: TRBJ2-4
CDR3: CASSDGQLNIQYF

V: TRBV20-1
J: TRBJ1-6
CDR3: CSARDARGKDSPLHF

V: TRBV5-1
J: TRBJ2-1
CDR3: CASSLVGDSSYNEQFF

V: TRBV7-2
J: TRBJ1-1
CDR3: CASSPGHWNTEAFF

V: TRBV4-1
J: TRBJ2-3
CDR3: CASSQSVLGGDTQYF

V: TRBV12-3/TRBV12-4
J: TRBJ1-2
CDR3: CASSFYPDRYQARGYTF

V: TRBV12-3/TRBV12-4
J: TRBJ2-7
CDR3: CASSLVRAPAYRDRLIYEQYF

V: TRBV6-2/TRBV6-3
J: TRBJ1-1
CDR3: CASSYQTGGPGAFF